The next 20 T cell receptor beta chains were all read from a single sample in a study of CD8+ T cells in alopecia areata. The authors extracted RNA and reverse transcribed it into cDNA as the sequencing template. Generated by immunoSEQ multiplex PCR, the TCRdb table keeps only in-frame clones and is missing some. Of about 100,000 clones listed, around 59% are singletons. Input material: CD8+ T cells sorted from blood. Receptor source: a human donor in good health.

The chain uses TRBV6-6 and TRBJ2-7; D is unclear. Germline assignment: CDR1 MNHNY and CDR2 SVGAGI (reference sequence). This CDR3 is built from 12 residues. V dropped 2 bases and J dropped 5 bases, with 7 bases sitting between them. The CDR3 reads CASSYPKNEQYF. The DNA of the CDR3 is TGTGCCAGCAGTTACCCTAAGAACGAGCAGTACTTC.

The genes are TRBV4-1 and TRBJ2-5; D is ambiguous. Germline values: CDR1 MGHRA, CDR2 YSYEKL. The CDR3 has 11 residues. Trimming pared 5 bases from V and 9 bases from J, leaving 10 bases between. DNA of the CDR3: TGCGCCAGCAGCACCGGAGTTGCCCAGTACTTC. It is translated as CASSTGVAQYF.

V usage is TRBV28 and J usage is TRBJ1-2; no reliable D call. The germline gives CDR1 MDHEN, CDR2 SYDVKM. There are 14 residues in the CDR3. Between the trimmed V and J ends, which lost 4 bases and 9 bases, there was a span of 18 bases. The CDR3 loop reads CASSSPAAATSYTF. The CDR3, as DNA: TGTGCCAGCAGTTCCCCGGCGGCAGCTACTAGCTACACCTTC.

The CDR3 reads CAISESAGSKQYF. Here the CDR3 DNA reads TGTGCCATCAGTGAGTCGGCAGGCAGTAAGCAGTACTTC. V is TRBV10-3 and J is TRBJ2-7; D is ambiguous. V lost 0 bases and J 8 bases, leaving 11 bases between the germline ends. Germline V lookup: CDR1 ENHRY, CDR2 SYGVKD. This CDR3 is built from 13 residues.

The chain links TRBV7-2 to TRBJ2-7; D may be TRBD1 or TRBD2 (5 bases each). V lost 4 bases, J lost 6 bases, and 22 bases lay in between. Germline V gives CDR1 SGHTA, CDR2 FQGNSA. The length of the CDR3 is 16 residues. The CDR3 here is CASSSREGRWSGEQYF. DNA for the CDR3: TGTGCCAGCAGCTCTCGTGAGGGGCGCTGGAGCGGCGAGCAGTACTTC. The entire variable domain, with the rest obtained from reference TRBV7-2 and TRBJ2-7, is as follows: GAGVSQSPSNKVTEKGKDVELRCDPISGHTALYWYRQSLGQGLEFLIYFQGNSAPDKSGLPSDRFSAERTGGSVSTLTIQRTQQEDSAVYLCASSSREGRWSGEQYFGPGTRLTVT.

V gene TRBV30 combines with J gene TRBJ2-7, with 7 positions matching TRBD1. This CDR3 region has 15 residues. Germline assignment: CDR1 GTSNPN and CDR2 SVGIG (reference sequence). J gave up 1 base and V 1 base, and 7 bases lay outside the gene matches. Here the CDR3 DNA reads TGTGCCTGGAGTGCAGCGACAGGGAAATCCTACGAGCAGTACTTC. Protein: CAWSAATGKSYEQYF.

The chain has TRBV13 and TRBJ2-3; D is unclear. This CDR3 has 13 residues. Trimming removed 6 bases at V and 6 bases at J, with 13 bases between. CDR1 and CDR2 from the germline V gene are PRHDT and FYEKMQ (reference sequence). CDR3 DNA: TGTGCCAGCAGTATCCTAAACGTGGATACGCAGTATTTT. Its protein product is CASSILNVDTQYF.

The chain is built from TRBV5-6 and TRBJ2-3, with a weak D call TRBD2 (5 bases). In germline, CDR1 is SGHDT, CDR2 YYEEEE. V lost 0 bases, J lost 5 bases, and 10 bases lay in between. This CDR3 comprises 14 residues. The CDR3 sequence is CASSLGLAVDTQYF. The CDR3 region has the DNA TGTGCCAGCAGCTTGGGGCTAGCTGTAGATACGCAGTATTTT.

The chain combines TRBV5-1 with TRBJ1-1, with D uncertain. Trimming stripped 2 bases from V and 0 bases from J, with 11 bases between. This CDR3 contains 15 residues. Germline CDR1 is SGHRS and CDR2 is YFSETQ. CDR3 region: CASSLRQFMNTEAFF. CDR3 in DNA: TGCGCCAGCAGCTTACGGCAGTTTATGAACACTGAAGCTTTCTTT.

The chain couples TRBV7-9 to TRBJ1-2; D is uncertain. Trimming took off 1 base at V and 4 bases at J, with 13 bases between the two ends. In germline, CDR1 is SEHNR, CDR2 FQNEAQ (reference sequence). The CDR3 loop spans 15 amino acids. CDR3 protein: CASSLDGGFGYGYTF. The CDR3 DNA sequence: TGTGCCAGCAGCTTAGACGGAGGGTTCGGCTATGGCTACACCTTC.

The V call is TRBV11-1, the J call TRBJ2-3; possibly TRBD1 or TRBD2 for D (5 bases each). The V end lost 5 bases, the J end lost 5 bases, and 17 bases lay between the germline ends. This CDR3 region has 15 residues. CDR1 and CDR2 from the germline V gene are SGHAT and FQDESV (reference sequence). The CDR3 region is CASSLLRQRGDTQYF. CDR3 bases: TGTGCCAGCAGCCTCCTCAGACAGAGGGGAGATACGCAGTATTTT.

The chain is built from TRBV27 and TRBJ1-5; TRBD1 is a possible D gene (5 bases). The CDR3 has 13 residues. Trimming stripped 5 bases from V and 6 bases from J, with 11 bases between. CDR1 is MNHEY and CDR2 is SMNVEV in the germline V gene (reference sequence). The CDR3 DNA is TGTGCCAGCAGTCCGGGGCTTCTTCAGCCCCAGCATTTT. This translates into CASSPGLLQPQHF.

This clone has a handful of counts. The gene calls are TRBV4-3 and TRBJ2-3, with TRBD2 identical over 8 bases. J lost 4 bases, V lost 0 bases, and 6 bases had no gene match. Per germline, CDR1 LGHNA and CDR2 YSLEER. This CDR3 comprises 16 residues. DNA for the CDR3: TGCGCCAGCAGCCAAGATTACACTAGCGGAGCAGATACGCAGTATTTT. This encodes CASSQDYTSGADTQYF.

The chain recombines TRBV2 with TRBJ1-1, with no clear D. Germline V gene lookup returns CDR1 SNHLY and CDR2 FYNNEI. Trimming removed 7 bases at V and 3 bases at J, with 12 bases between. The CDR3 has 13 amino acids. The CDR3 sequence is CASIMGGYTEAFF. CDR3 bases: TGTGCCAGCATCATGGGCGGGTACACTGAAGCTTTCTTT.

This rearrangement joins TRBV28 to TRBJ2-2; 9 nucleotides line up with TRBD1. V lost 5 bases and J lost 10; bases outside the gene matches: 11. CDR1 and CDR2 from the germline V gene are MDHEN and SYDVKM. This CDR3 has 15 amino acids. The CDR3 coding sequence is TGTGCCAGCAGTACTCCGGGACAGGGTATCGAGGAGCTGTTTTTT. Protein: CASSTPGQGIEELFF.

In its sample, this clone ranks as medium-sized. The chain carries TRBV19 and TRBJ2-4; D is possibly TRBD1 (7 bases). V dropped 6 bases and J dropped 7 bases, with 19 bases sitting between them. Germline CDR1 is LNHDA and CDR2 is SQIVND (reference sequence). There are 15 residues in the CDR3. CDR3 protein: CASRPRGRGVNIQYF. CDR3 coding DNA: TGTGCCAGTAGGCCCCGCGGCAGGGGGGTCAACATTCAGTACTTC.

CDR3 amino acids: CASSQESGTVANYGYTF. CDR3 sequence (DNA): TGCGCCAGCAGCCAAGAATCCGGGACCGTAGCTAACTATGGCTACACCTTC. The gene calls are TRBV4-1 and TRBJ1-2; weak D call: TRBD1 (5 bases). Trimming left V 0 bases short and J 0 bases short, with 14 bases between. Germline CDR1 reads MGHRA; CDR2 reads YSYEKL. The CDR3 loop spans 17 amino acids.

The chain combines TRBV13 with TRBJ2-3, with TRBD2 matching 9 bases. Trimming removed 5 bases from V and 2 bases from J; junction bases left unmatched: 17. This CDR3 comprises 19 residues. CDR1 is PRHDT and CDR2 is FYEKMQ in the germline V gene (reference sequence). Here the CDR3 DNA reads TGTGCCAGCAGCAACCCGGGGATAGCGGGGGCCCGACTCACAGATACGCAGTATTTT. This encodes CASSNPGIAGARLTDTQYF.

The chain uses TRBV7-6 and TRBJ2-7; a possible D gene is TRBD2 (6 bases). Germline lookup yields CDR1 SGHVS and CDR2 FNYEAQ. CDR3 length: 13 residues. V shed 1 base and J shed 6 bases, with 10 bases lying between them. The CDR3 DNA is TGTGCCAGCAGCTTAGGGGGGGTAACCGAGCAGTACTTC. The encoded protein is CASSLGGVTEQYF.

The chain carries TRBV30 and TRBJ2-5; TRBD2 aligns across 9 bases. V lost 5 bases to trimming and J lost 5 bases; unmatched junction nucleotides: 12. The CDR3 totals 15 residues. The germline gives CDR1 GTSNPN, CDR2 SVGIG (reference sequence). CDR3 DNA sequence: TGTGCCTGGGACCCCGGAGCGGGGGGCGGGGAGACCCAGTACTTC. It yields the protein CAWDPGAGGGETQYF.